The 13 T cell receptor beta chains below come from one sample, sequenced in a study of cytomegalovirus exposure and HLA in healthy donors. PCR employed 60 Vbeta and 13 Jbeta primers. Measured with immunoSEQ multiplex PCR; TCRdb has only the in-frame clones, and not every one. This table holds some 170,000 clones, 81% found once. Sequenced: PBMCs. These receptors were taken from a woman aged 25 to 39 in good health and CMV-seronegative.

The rearrangement uses TRBV6-5 and TRBJ2-7; 9 bases line up with TRBD1. The CDR3 extends over 15 amino acids. CDR1 is MNHEY and CDR2 is SVGAGI in the germline V gene. J was trimmed by 4 bases and V by 4 bases; bases with no gene match: 8. This CDR3 is CASSSTGTGIYEQYF. Written as DNA, the CDR3 is TGTGCCAGCAGTTCCACCGGGACAGGGATATACGAGCAGTACTTC.

V gene TRBV30 combines with J gene TRBJ2-2; no definite D call. The ends were cut back, 0 bases at V and 4 bases at J, with 6 bases in the middle. The CDR3 covers 13 residues. Germline CDR1 and CDR2: GTSNPN and SVGIG (reference sequence). This CDR3 reads CAWSVEATGELFF. The CDR3 DNA follows: TGTGCCTGGAGTGTTGAAGCCACCGGGGAGCTGTTTTTT. The full variable domain, rest sourced from reference TRBV30 and TRBJ2-2, is SQTIHQWPATLVQPVGSPLSLECTVEGTSNPNLYWYRQAAGRGLQLLFYSVGIGQISSEVPQNLSASRPQDRQFILSSKKLLLSDSGFYLCAWSVEATGELFFGEGSRLTVL.

The chain carries TRBV27 and TRBJ2-1; 8 nucleotides align to TRBD2. Germline V CDR1 and CDR2: MNHEY, SMNVEV (reference sequence). The CDR3 is made up of 15 amino acids. V trimming: 6 bases; J trimming: 4 bases; junction bases outside the gene matches: 8. The CDR3: CASSPLAGVYNEQFF. The CDR3 bases are TGTGCCAGCAGCCCGCTAGCGGGCGTTTACAATGAGCAGTTCTTC.

J is TRBJ2-3 and V is TRBV29-1, with TRBD2 as a possible D gene (6 bases). The CDR3 extends over 15 amino acids. Trimming shortened V by 0 bases and J by 0 bases, and 10 bases separated the two germline ends. Germline V gene sequence: CDR1 SQVTM, CDR2 ANQGSEA. Here the CDR3 reads CSVEDRGTSTDTQYF. The CDR3 DNA reads as TGCAGCGTTGAAGATCGGGGGACTAGCACAGATACGCAGTATTTT.

The chain couples TRBV7-2 to TRBJ2-7; tentatively, D is TRBD2 (6 bases). CDR3 length: 15 amino acids. Trimming pared 1 base from V and 2 bases from J, leaving 12 bases between. Germline-derived CDR1 and CDR2 are SGHTA and FQGNSA. The CDR3 spells CASSLGGSGPYEQYF. The CDR3 DNA is TGTGCCAGCAGCTTAGGGGGTAGCGGACCCTACGAGCAGTACTTC.

This chain connects TRBV9 to TRBJ1-2, with D perhaps TRBD1 (5 bases). The CDR3 loop spans 13 amino acids. Trimming left V 2 bases short and J 7 bases short, with 12 bases between. From germline, CDR1 is SGDLS and CDR2 YYNGEE. CDR3 bases: TGTGCCAGCAGCGTCCCGGGGCGGGGTGGCTACACCTTC. It yields the protein CASSVPGRGGYTF.

This sequence joins TRBV11-2 and TRBJ2-7, with D uncertain. V was shortened by 1 base and J by 7 bases, with 14 bases between the two germline ends. Germline lookup yields CDR1 SGHAT and CDR2 FQNNGV. The length of the CDR3 is 14 residues. The CDR3 DNA reads TGTGCCAGCAGCTTAGGCGGCACTTGGCGTGAGCAGTACTTC. Residues: CASSLGGTWREQYF.

This chain uses TRBV2 with TRBJ2-1, with 9 bases that match TRBD1. Trimming cost V 8 bases and J 4 bases; bases outside gene matches: 6. Germline CDR1 is SNHLY and CDR2 is FYNNEI. This CDR3 region has 14 residues. The DNA for the CDR3 is TGTGCCAGCTCCACCGGGACAGGGTACAATGAGCAGTTCTTC. The encoded protein is CASSTGTGYNEQFF.

This chain connects TRBV14 to TRBJ2-3; no firm D call. The CDR3 totals 16 residues. The ends were cut back, 3 bases at V and 1 base at J, with 14 bases in the middle. Germline V lookup: CDR1 SGHDN, CDR2 FVKESK. CDR3 loop: CASSHGKTGGTDTQYF. The CDR3 bases are TGTGCCAGCAGCCACGGCAAAACGGGTGGCACAGATACGCAGTATTTT.

V usage is TRBV11-2 and J usage is TRBJ1-2; the match to TRBD1 covers 9 bases. V was clipped by 2 bases and J by 3 bases; unmatched bases: 7. The CDR3 covers 16 residues. CDR1 is SGHAT and CDR2 is FQNNGV in the germline V gene. CDR3 amino acids: CASSLSRDRVDYGYTF. CDR3 bases: TGTGCCAGCAGCTTATCTCGGGACAGGGTGGACTATGGCTACACCTTC.

Notes on this clone: At one boundary the junction diverges from the germline segment, which might be a read error. The V and J genes are TRBV7-9 and TRBJ1-1; D gene ambiguous. The CDR3 runs 14 residues. CDR1 SEHNR and CDR2 FQNEAQ come from the germline V gene (reference sequence). CDR3 residues: CSSSSMGGYTEAFF. CDR3 sequence (DNA): TGTTCCAGCAGCTCAATGGGCGGGTACACTGAAGCTTTCTTT.

The chain joins TRBV19 to TRBJ1-1; the D is unclear. CDR1 LNHDA and CDR2 SQIVND come from the germline V gene (reference sequence). V lost 3 bases and J 10 bases, leaving 12 bases between the germline ends. The CDR3 has 12 amino acids. CDR3 in DNA: TGTGCCAGTAGTATCGGTTCCTTACCAGCTTTCTTT. Its protein is CASSIGSLPAFF. Based on the CDR3 plus reference TRBV19 and TRBJ1-1, the full variable domain is DGGITQSPKYLFRKEGQNVTLSCEQNLNHDAMYWYRQDPGQGLRLIYYSQIVNDFQKGDIAEGYSVSREKKESFPLTVTSAQKNPTAFYLCASSIGSLPAFFGQGTRLTVV.

V and J are TRBV30 and TRBJ2-7, with a weak D call TRBD1 (5 bases). The germline V and J ends were trimmed by 7 bases and 2 bases, with 9 bases remaining between them. This CDR3 region has 11 residues. Looked up from germline, CDR1 is GTSNPN and CDR2 is SVGIG (reference sequence). CDR3 nucleotides: TGTGCCTTGACAGTCGCCTACGAGCAGTACTTC. This gives the protein CALTVAYEQYF.